This T cell receptor (beta chain) stems from a study of early stage breast cancer tumors. For the study at large: Under 10 ER+/PR+/HER2- tumors were invasive ductal; a few were invasive lobular. Around 9.6-fold was the mean read coverage per sample.

This CDR3 has 14 residues. Method: immunoSEQ multiplex PCR; TCRdb's copy keeps in-frame clones and lacks some. Of approximately 3,500 clones listed, 65% to 80% are singletons. A remark on this clone: Its antigen remains unidentified.

The study's findings and limits: Blood repertoires resembled normal breast more than tumor.

Sequenced sample: breast tumor tissue. The rearrangement uses TRBV21-1 and TRBJ1-5. TRBV21-1 is a pseudogene locus. The TCR sequence derives from a person aged 35 to 50 with breast cancer. The CDR3 nucleotides are TGTGCCAGCAGCAATCGGAGACCTAATCAGCCCCAGCATTTT. Residues: CASSNRRPNQPQHF.